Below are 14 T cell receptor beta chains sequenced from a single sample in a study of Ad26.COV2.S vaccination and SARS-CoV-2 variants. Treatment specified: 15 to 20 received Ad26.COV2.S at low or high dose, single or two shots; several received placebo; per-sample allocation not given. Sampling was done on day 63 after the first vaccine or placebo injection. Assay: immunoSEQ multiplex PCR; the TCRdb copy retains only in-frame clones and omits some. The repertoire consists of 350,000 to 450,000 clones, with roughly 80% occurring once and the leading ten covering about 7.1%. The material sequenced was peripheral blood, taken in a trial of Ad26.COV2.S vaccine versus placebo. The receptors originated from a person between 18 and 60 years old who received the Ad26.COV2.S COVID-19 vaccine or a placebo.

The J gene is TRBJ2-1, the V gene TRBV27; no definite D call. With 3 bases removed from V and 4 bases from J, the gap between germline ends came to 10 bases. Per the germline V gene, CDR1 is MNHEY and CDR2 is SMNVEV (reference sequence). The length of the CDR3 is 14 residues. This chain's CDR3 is CASSFRLEYNEQFF. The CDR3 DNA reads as TGTGCCAGCAGTTTTCGATTAGAGTACAATGAGCAGTTCTTC.

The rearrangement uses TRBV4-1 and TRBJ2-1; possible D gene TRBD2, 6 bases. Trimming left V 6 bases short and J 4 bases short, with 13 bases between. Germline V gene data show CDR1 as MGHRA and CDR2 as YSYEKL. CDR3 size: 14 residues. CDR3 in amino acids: CASSTAGIYNEQFF. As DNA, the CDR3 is TGCGCCAGCAGTACTGCGGGGATTTACAATGAGCAGTTCTTC.

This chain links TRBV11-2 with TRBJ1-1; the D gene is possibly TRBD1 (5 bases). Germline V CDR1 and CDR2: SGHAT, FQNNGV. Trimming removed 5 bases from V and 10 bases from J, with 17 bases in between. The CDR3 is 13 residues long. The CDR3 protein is CASSPNRDRGAFF. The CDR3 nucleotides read TGTGCCAGCAGCCCTAACCGGGACCGTGGAGCTTTCTTT.

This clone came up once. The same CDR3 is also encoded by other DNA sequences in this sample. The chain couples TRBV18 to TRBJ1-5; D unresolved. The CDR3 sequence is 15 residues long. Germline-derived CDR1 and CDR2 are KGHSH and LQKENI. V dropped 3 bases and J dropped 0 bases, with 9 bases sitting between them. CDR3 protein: CASSPLGDSNQPQHF. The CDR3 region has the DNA TGTGCCAGCTCACCGTTGGGTGATAGCAATCAGCCCCAGCATTTT.

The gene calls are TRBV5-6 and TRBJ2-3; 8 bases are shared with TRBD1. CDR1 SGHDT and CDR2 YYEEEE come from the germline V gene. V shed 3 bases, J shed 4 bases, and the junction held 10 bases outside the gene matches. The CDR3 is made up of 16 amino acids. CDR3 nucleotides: TGTGCCAGCAGCTCCTTGACAGGGGCTAGAGCAGATACGCAGTATTTT. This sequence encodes CASSSLTGARADTQYF.

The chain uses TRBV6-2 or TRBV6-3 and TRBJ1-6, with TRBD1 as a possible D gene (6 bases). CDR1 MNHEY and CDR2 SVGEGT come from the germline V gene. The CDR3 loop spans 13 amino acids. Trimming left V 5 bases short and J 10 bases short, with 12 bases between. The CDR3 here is CASSQKGGSPLHF. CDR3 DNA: TGTGCCAGCAGTCAGAAGGGGGGCTCACCCCTCCACTTT.

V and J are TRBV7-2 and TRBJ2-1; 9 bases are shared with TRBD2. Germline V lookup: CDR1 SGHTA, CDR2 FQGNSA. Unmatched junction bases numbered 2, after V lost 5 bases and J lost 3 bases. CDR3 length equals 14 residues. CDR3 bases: TGTGCCAGCAGCCTTAGCGGGAGCTACAATGAGCAGTTCTTC. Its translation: CASSLSGSYNEQFF.

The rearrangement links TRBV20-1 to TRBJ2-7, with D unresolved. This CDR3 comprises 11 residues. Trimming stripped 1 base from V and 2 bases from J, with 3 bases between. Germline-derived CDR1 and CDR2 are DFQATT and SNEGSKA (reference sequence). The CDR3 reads CSARAAYEQYF. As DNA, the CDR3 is TGCAGTGCTAGAGCCGCCTACGAGCAGTACTTC.

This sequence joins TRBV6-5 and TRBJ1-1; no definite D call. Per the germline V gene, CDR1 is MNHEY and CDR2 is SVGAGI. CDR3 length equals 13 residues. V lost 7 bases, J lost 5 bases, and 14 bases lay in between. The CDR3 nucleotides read TGTGCCAGCAAAGAGACTGTCCGGACTGAAGCTTTCTTT. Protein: CASKETVRTEAFF.

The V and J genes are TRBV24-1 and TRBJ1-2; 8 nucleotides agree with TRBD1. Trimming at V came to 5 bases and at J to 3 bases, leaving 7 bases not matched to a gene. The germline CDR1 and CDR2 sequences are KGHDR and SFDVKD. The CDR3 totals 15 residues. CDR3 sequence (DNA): TGTGCCACCAGTGGCGTGCAGGGGGCTGACTATGGCTACACCTTC. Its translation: CATSGVQGADYGYTF.

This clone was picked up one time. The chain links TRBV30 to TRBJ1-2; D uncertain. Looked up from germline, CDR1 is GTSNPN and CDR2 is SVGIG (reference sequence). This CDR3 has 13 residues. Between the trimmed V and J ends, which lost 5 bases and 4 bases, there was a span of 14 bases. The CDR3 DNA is TGTGCCTGGGCACTCCCCCAGAGCTATGGCTACACCTTC. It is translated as CAWALPQSYGYTF.

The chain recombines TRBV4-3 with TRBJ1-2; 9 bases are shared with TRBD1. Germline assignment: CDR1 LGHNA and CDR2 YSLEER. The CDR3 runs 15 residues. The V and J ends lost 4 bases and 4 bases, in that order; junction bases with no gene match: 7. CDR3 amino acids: CASSPRTGDGYGYTF. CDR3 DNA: TGCGCCAGCAGCCCGAGGACAGGGGACGGCTATGGCTACACCTTC.

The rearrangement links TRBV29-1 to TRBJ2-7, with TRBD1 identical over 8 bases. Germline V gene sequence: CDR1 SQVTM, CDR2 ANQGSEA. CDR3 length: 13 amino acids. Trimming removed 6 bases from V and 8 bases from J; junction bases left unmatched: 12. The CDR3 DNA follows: TGCAGCGTAACTGGGGCAGGGGGCTATAAGCAGTACTTC. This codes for CSVTGAGGYKQYF.

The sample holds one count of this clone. The CDR3 DNA reads TGTGCCAGCAGTTTCGACAGGGGGCAAAACACCATATATTTT. Its protein is CASSFDRGQNTIYF. The chain couples TRBV6-5 to TRBJ1-3; 10 positions agree with TRBD1. Germline lookup yields CDR1 MNHEY and CDR2 SVGAGI. V lost 4 bases, J lost 6 bases, and 3 bases stayed unmatched. This CDR3 has 14 amino acids.